Only a few counts were recorded for the clone carrying this TCR beta chain. This entry is derived from a study of T-cell memory formation after mild COVID-19. One entry per CDR3 protein results from TCRdb running MiXCR on the 5' RACE reads. In the table there are 210,000 or so distinct CDR3 sequences, roughly 10% of which are singletons. This CDR3 has 12 amino acids. Trimming left V 5 bases short and J 1 base short, with 4 bases between. Germline CDR1 reads SGHAT; CDR2 reads FQNNGV. This TCR was recovered from a man between 18 and 35 years old who had mild COVID-19 (a few samples of this study predate the infection). Cell type and time point are not known. The chain joins TRBV11-2 to TRBJ2-3; D is ambiguous. The sequencing sample was made of PBMCs or a T cell subset sorted from them (not recorded which). The chain's CDR3 is CASSQRTDTQYF. In DNA form, the CDR3 reads TGTGCCAGCAGCCAGCGCACAGATACGCAGTATTTT.